The clone carrying this TCR beta chain was picked up many times. The data belong to a study of metastatic and nonmetastatic thyroid tumors. Thyroid surgery was performed in patients who had received no treatment beforehand. TCRdb re-called clones via MiXCR from the PCR reads. Here the sample spans about 93,000 clones, roughly 13% being singletons. V dropped 5 bases and J dropped 8; count of bases not matched to a gene: 12. There are 15 residues in the CDR3. This rearrangement joins TRBV12-3 or TRBV12-4 to TRBJ2-1, with 7 bases identical to TRBD1. The specimen sequenced was blood. The receptor's source is a female donor with papillary thyroid cancer or a benign thyroid nodule (not recorded which). Some clones in this sample may be carry-over from other donors' samples. The CDR3 region has the DNA TGTGCCAGCAGTGACCCGTACAGGGGCCGGGATGAGCAGTTCTTC. Encoded protein: CASSDPYRGRDEQFF.